The 27 T cell receptor beta chains given below trace back to one sample, sequenced in a study of spatial heterogeneity in lung cancer. Time point meaning: blood at routine non-recurrence follow-up after resection. The authors sequenced whole RNA from tumor, nontumor lung or frozen PBMC without sorting. Using its own MiXCR run on the 5' RACE reads, TCRdb lists one record per CDR3 protein. Altogether around 110,000 distinct CDR3 sequences are present, 12% being singletons, with the ten largest covering roughly 15%. Source: PBMCs, taken at follow-up. All receptors derive from a male donor with early-stage non-small cell lung cancer.

This chain links TRBV11-2 with TRBJ2-7; 7 positions match TRBD1. J gave up 0 bases and V 3 bases, and 11 bases lay outside the gene matches. CDR3 length equals 17 residues. CDR1 and CDR2 from the germline V gene are SGHAT and FQNNGV. In DNA, the CDR3 is TGTGCCAGCAGCTTTACTTCGGGACAGAGGAGCTCCTACGAGCAGTACTTC. This codes for CASSFTSGQRSSYEQYF.

This clonotype was seen many times. This chain uses TRBV28 with TRBJ2-1, with D perhaps TRBD1 or TRBD2 (5 bases each). Deletions cut 6 bases from V and 15 bases from J, with 15 bases between. CDR3 length: 11 residues. Looked up from germline, CDR1 is MDHEN and CDR2 is SYDVKM. The CDR3 protein is CASRAGTQGFF. DNA for the CDR3: TGTGCCAGCAGAGCCGGGACCCAAGGGTTCTTC.

This clonotype has at least ten counts. V usage is TRBV7-9 and J usage is TRBJ2-1; unclear D gene. Germline assignment: CDR1 SEHNR and CDR2 FQNEAQ (reference sequence). This CDR3 region has 13 residues. V was trimmed by 1 base and J by 8 bases, leaving 9 bases between them. The CDR3 protein is CASSLVRKDEQFF. The CDR3 bases are TGTGCCAGCAGCTTAGTGAGGAAAGATGAGCAGTTCTTC. The full variable domain, rest sourced from reference TRBV7-9 and TRBJ2-1, is DTGVSQNPRHKITKRGQNVTFRCDPISEHNRLYWYRQTLGQGPEFLTYFQNEAQLEKSRLLSDRFSAERPKGSFSTLEIQRTEQGDSAMYLCASSLVRKDEQFFGPGTRLTVL.

The V and J genes are TRBV30 and TRBJ2-3; D could derive from TRBD1 or TRBD2 (6 bases each). CDR1 and CDR2 (germline): GTSNPN, SVGIG (reference sequence). This CDR3 comprises 15 residues. Trimming took 3 bases from V and 0 from J, leaving 13 bases between them. CDR3 residues: CAWSVGGPSTDTQYF. The CDR3 region has the DNA TGTGCCTGGAGCGTTGGGGGGCCGAGCACAGATACGCAGTATTTT.

In this sample, this clonotype turned up many times. This chain connects TRBV7-2 to TRBJ2-5; TRBD2 aligns across 7 bases. Germline CDR1 reads SGHTA; CDR2 reads FQGNSA. The CDR3 runs to 17 residues. Losses at the gene ends were 5 bases for V and 2 bases for J; bases not matched to a gene: 14. The CDR3 DNA sequence: TGTGCCAGCAGCCGCCAGCTTAGGATAGCGGGTCAAGAGACCCAGTACTTC. Translation: CASSRQLRIAGQETQYF.

The table lists this clonotype with a few counts. This chain joins TRBV18 and TRBJ1-1, with D unresolved. CDR1 is KGHSH, CDR2 LQKENI, per germline. The CDR3 spans 10 residues. V was clipped by 6 bases and J by 7 bases, with 6 bases between them. The DNA of the CDR3 is TGTGCCAGCTCCGGAGGTGAAGCTTTCTTT. The encoded protein is CASSGGEAFF. The full variable domain, its missing parts supplied by reference TRBV18 and TRBJ1-1, is NAGVMQNPRHLVRRRGQEARLRCSPMKGHSHVYWYRQLPEEGLKFMVYLQKENIIDESGMPKERFSAEFPKEGPSILRIQQVVRGDSAAYFCASSGGEAFFGQGTRLTVV.

This clonotype was counted between two and nine times. V is TRBV29-1 and J is TRBJ1-5, with D hard to call. Trimming shortened V by 4 bases and J by 3 bases, and 13 bases separated the two germline ends. Germline V CDR1 and CDR2: SQVTM, ANQGSEA. CDR3 size: 14 residues. CDR3 DNA: TGCAGCGTTGGACATACGGGGAACAATCAGCCCCAGCATTTT. It yields the protein CSVGHTGNNQPQHF.

The table lists this clonotype with a few counts. V gene TRBV29-1 combines with J gene TRBJ2-1; the D gene is possibly TRBD2 (5 bases). Per germline, CDR1 SQVTM and CDR2 ANQGSEA. The CDR3 is made up of 16 amino acids. V gave up 3 bases and J gave up 7 bases, with 22 bases separating them. The CDR3 reads CSVDPLTDHRGNEQFF. In nucleotides, the CDR3 is TGCAGCGTTGATCCCCTAACAGACCACAGAGGGAATGAGCAGTTCTTC.

In its sample, this clonotype was seen a few times. The V and J genes are TRBV5-1 and TRBJ1-1; D is unresolved. The V end lost 4 bases, the J end lost 3 bases, and 13 bases lay between the germline ends. Germline V gene lookup returns CDR1 SGHRS and CDR2 YFSETQ. The CDR3 runs 14 residues. The CDR3 sequence: CASSPLTVDTEAFF. The CDR3 coding sequence is TGCGCCAGCAGCCCTCTCACAGTGGACACTGAAGCTTTCTTT.

The chain has TRBV7-2 and TRBJ1-5; D may be TRBD1 (6 bases). Trimming removed 4 bases at V and 1 base at J, with 14 bases between. Germline CDR1 and CDR2: SGHTA and FQGNSA. The CDR3 consists of 16 residues. This CDR3 is CASSSSTGFSNQPQHF. The DNA of the CDR3 is TGTGCCAGCAGCTCCTCGACAGGATTCAGCAATCAGCCCCAGCATTTT.

This clonotype was recorded at least ten times. The chain joins TRBV7-2 to TRBJ1-1; tentative D call: TRBD1 (6 bases). CDR3 length: 10 amino acids. Trimming stripped 10 bases from V and 5 bases from J, with 8 bases between. Germline values: CDR1 SGHTA, CDR2 FQGNSA. As DNA, the CDR3 is TGTGCCACAGGGGAGACTGAAGCTTTCTTT. It codes for CATGETEAFF.

This clonotype was detected ten times or more. The V and J genes are TRBV10-3 and TRBJ2-4; D may be TRBD1 (5 bases). Trimming pared 0 bases from V and 8 bases from J, leaving 14 bases between. This CDR3 has 15 amino acids. Germline V lookup: CDR1 ENHRY, CDR2 SYGVKD. CDR3 residues: CAISESPSAGHIQYF. The CDR3 DNA reads as TGTGCCATCAGTGAGTCCCCTTCGGCAGGGCACATTCAGTACTTC.

This clonotype showed up just a few times. This rearrangement joins TRBV3-1 to TRBJ1-4; D gene uncertain. Germline V CDR1 and CDR2: LGHDT, YNNKEL (reference sequence). The CDR3 runs 11 residues. The germline V and J ends were trimmed by 5 bases and 15 bases, with 13 bases remaining between them. CDR3 sequence reads: CASSSRREMFF. CDR3 DNA: TGTGCCAGCAGCTCCCGCCGCGAAATGTTTTTT.

The chain recombines TRBV18 with TRBJ2-1; 9 bases fit TRBD1. The CDR3 length is 16 residues. The V gene's germline CDR1 is KGHSH and CDR2 LQKENI. After removal of 3 bases from V and 6 bases from J, the junction contained 9 bases not matched to a gene. The CDR3 DNA reads TGTGCCAGCTCACCTACCGGGACAGGGTTTGGCAATGAGCAGTTCTTC. Its translation is CASSPTGTGFGNEQFF.

This clonotype was seen a handful of times. The chain is built from TRBV5-1 and TRBJ2-7; D is ambiguous. CDR3 size: 12 residues. The ends were cut back, 1 base at V and 2 bases at J, with 4 bases in the middle. The germline V gene encodes CDR1 SGHRS and CDR2 YFSETQ. The CDR3 DNA sequence: TGCGCCAGCAGCTTGCCTACCTACGAGCAGTACTTC. This encodes CASSLPTYEQYF.

This clonotype has a single count. The chain's CDR3 is CASSPRASDRPLDGYTF. The CDR3 coding sequence is TGTGCCAGCAGCCCGAGGGCGAGCGACAGGCCCCTAGACGGCTACACCTTC. The V call is TRBV7-9, the J call TRBJ1-2, with D possibly being TRBD1 (6 bases). The CDR3 is 17 residues long. Germline V CDR1 and CDR2: SEHNR, FQNEAQ (reference sequence). Trimming took off 5 bases at V and 8 bases at J, with 27 bases between the two ends.

This clonotype has at least ten counts. The J gene is TRBJ1-2, the V gene TRBV4-2; D not certain. Per the germline V gene, CDR1 is LGHNA and CDR2 is YNFKEQ. The CDR3 has 14 residues. Trimming cost V 0 bases and J 5 bases, with 10 bases left between them. The CDR3 reads CASSQDTAAYGYTF. CDR3 nucleotide sequence: TGTGCCAGCAGCCAAGATACGGCAGCTTATGGCTACACCTTC.

The V call is TRBV11-1, the J call TRBJ2-5, with a weak D call TRBD2 (6 bases). Between the trimmed V and J ends, which lost 1 base and 2 bases, there was a span of 8 bases. Germline assignment: CDR1 SGHAT and CDR2 FQDESV (reference sequence). The CDR3 contains 14 residues. The CDR3 DNA sequence: TGTGCCAGCAGCTTAGGGGACTCGCAAGAGACCCAGTACTTC. Its translation is CASSLGDSQETQYF.

This clonotype was seen at least ten times. The chain carries TRBV7-8 and TRBJ2-1; 13 bases are a match to TRBD2. Losses at the gene ends were 1 base for V and 6 bases for J; bases not matched to a gene: 0. This CDR3 is built from 15 residues. Germline CDR1 SGHVS, CDR2 FQNEAQ. CDR3 residues: CASSLGTSGGNEQFF. The CDR3 nucleotides read TGTGCCAGCAGCTTAGGGACTAGCGGGGGCAATGAGCAGTTCTTC.

The sample holds many counts of this clonotype. V usage is TRBV20-1 and J usage is TRBJ2-7; the match to TRBD1 covers 10 bases. Germline V gene lookup returns CDR1 DFQATT and CDR2 SNEGSKA (reference sequence). With 0 bases clipped from V and 1 base from J, the junction kept 3 bases outside the gene matches. The CDR3 totals 15 residues. As DNA, the CDR3 is TGCAGTGCTAGAGACCGGGACAGGGGATCCTACGAGCAGTACTTC. Translated, it gives CSARDRDRGSYEQYF.

The chain links TRBV7-9 to TRBJ2-1; the match to TRBD2 covers 10 bases. The V gene end was trimmed by 4 bases and the J gene end by 6 bases; junction bases not matched to a gene: 6. Germline lookup yields CDR1 SEHNR and CDR2 FQNEAQ (reference sequence). This CDR3 region has 15 residues. The chain's CDR3 is CASSSLAGALNEQFF. CDR3 nucleotide sequence: TGTGCCAGCAGCTCCCTAGCGGGGGCCCTCAATGAGCAGTTCTTC. Supplemented by reference TRBV7-9 and TRBJ2-1, the full variable domain reads DTGVSQNPRHKITKRGQNVTFRCDPISEHNRLYWYRQTLGQGPEFLTYFQNEAQLEKSRLLSDRFSAERPKGSFSTLEIQRTEQGDSAMYLCASSSLAGALNEQFFGPGTRLTVL.

This clonotype was seen ten or more times. The chain uses TRBV7-9 and TRBJ1-1; possibly TRBD1 for D (5 bases). Germline V lookup: CDR1 SEHNR, CDR2 FQNEAQ (reference sequence). V lost 4 bases and J 0 bases, leaving 12 bases between the germline ends. The CDR3 contains 15 residues. In DNA, the CDR3 is TGTGCCAGCAGCTCTCCCGACAGCCTGAACACTGAAGCTTTCTTT. It yields the protein CASSSPDSLNTEAFF.

This clonotype was recorded at least ten times. The chain uses TRBV7-6 and TRBJ2-3; 14 bases agree with TRBD2. CDR1 and CDR2 (germline): SGHVS, FNYEAQ. V was pared by 5 bases and J by 6 bases, with 10 bases of the junction left unmatched. The CDR3 extends over 17 amino acids. The DNA of the CDR3 is TGTGCCAGCAGCCTTGGACTAGCGGGGGGCGGGTTGGATACGCAGTATTTT. Translating it yields CASSLGLAGGGLDTQYF.

This clonotype has a handful of counts. As DNA, the CDR3 is TGCAGTGCTAGAGCCACATCCGGGGAAAAACTGTTTTTT. It is translated as CSARATSGEKLFF. The gene calls are TRBV20-1 and TRBJ1-4, with D uncertain. This CDR3 has 13 residues. The germline V gene encodes CDR1 DFQATT and CDR2 SNEGSKA (reference sequence). Deletions cut 1 base from V and 8 bases from J, with 11 bases between.

There are a few counts of this clonotype. The chain has TRBV18 and TRBJ1-5; the match to TRBD1 covers 8 bases. The V gene end was trimmed by 2 bases and the J gene end by 7 bases; junction bases not matched to a gene: 4. Germline V gene data show CDR1 as KGHSH and CDR2 as LQKENI. The CDR3 has 14 residues. CDR3 protein: CASSPGQGRQPQHF. The CDR3 nucleotides are TGTGCCAGCTCACCAGGACAGGGTAGACAGCCCCAGCATTTT.

The chain joins TRBV4-3 to TRBJ1-1; 8 bases match TRBD1. This CDR3 spans 14 amino acids. Germline loops: CDR1 LGHNA, CDR2 YSLEER. V lost 4 bases to trimming and J lost 3 bases; unmatched junction nucleotides: 4. The CDR3 DNA reads TGCGCCAGCAGCCGATACAGGGGGGACACTGAAGCTTTCTTT. Its protein is CASSRYRGDTEAFF.

The chain has TRBV9 and TRBJ1-4; D may be TRBD1 (5 bases). Germline-derived CDR1 and CDR2 are SGDLS and YYNGEE. CDR3 length: 17 residues. Trimming left V 1 base short and J 4 bases short, with 17 bases between. CDR3 in DNA: TGTGCCAGCAGCGTACATTCGTCCGGGGGAATTAATGAAAAACTGTTTTTT. Residues: CASSVHSSGGINEKLFF.